Listed below are T cell receptor beta chains from one sample, sequenced in a study of blood T cell repertoires in COVID-19. Here immunoSEQ multiplex PCR was the method, and the copy in TCRdb shows in-frame clones only, minus some. The table lists 300,000 to 400,000 clones, about 83% of them singletons. Sequenced input: peripheral blood. The receptors come from a man younger than 40 with active or convalescent COVID-19. The CDR3 runs from the conserved cysteine through the conserved F or W. The order of the fields is V gene, D gene, clone size, J gene, CDR3 DNA, CDR3 protein. The D gene is left open where the match is weak. Size is stated for part of the rows, as once, few or many counts, or as a class when the clone is expanded.

v_gene: TRBV5-1; d_gene: TRBD1; abundance: -; j_gene: TRBJ1-1; CDR3nt: TGCGCCAGCAGCCAAGGGACAGGGGGCTTGTCCACTGAAGCTTTCTTT; CDR3aa: CASSQGTGGLSTEAFF
v_gene: TRBV9; d_gene: -; abundance: -; j_gene: TRBJ2-7; CDR3nt: TGTGCCAGCAGCGCCGGACAAGCCCCCTACGAGCAGTACTTC; CDR3aa: CASSAGQAPYEQYF
v_gene: TRBV28; d_gene: TRBD2; abundance: -; j_gene: TRBJ2-7; CDR3nt: TGTGCCAGCAGTTCCCACGGGGCTAGCGGGGTCTACGAGCAGTACTTC; CDR3aa: CASSSHGASGVYEQYF
v_gene: TRBV5-1; d_gene: TRBD2; abundance: -; j_gene: TRBJ2-3; CDR3nt: TGCGCCAGCAGCTTGTCGGGAGGGAGCACAGATACGCAGTATTTT; CDR3aa: CASSLSGGSTDTQYF
v_gene: TRBV18; d_gene: -; abundance: -; j_gene: TRBJ2-7; CDR3nt: TGTGCCAGCTCACCCGAGCGGCATTACGAGCAGTACTTC; CDR3aa: CASSPERHYEQYF
v_gene: TRBV19; d_gene: TRBD1; abundance: once; j_gene: TRBJ1-3; CDR3nt: TGTGCCAGTAAGGGGACAGGGGACGGAAACACCATATATTTT; CDR3aa: CASKGTGDGNTIYF
v_gene: TRBV29-1; d_gene: TRBD1; abundance: -; j_gene: TRBJ1-4; CDR3nt: TGCAGCGTTGCTATGACAGGGGTGGCTGAAAAACTGTTTTTT; CDR3aa: CSVAMTGVAEKLFF
v_gene: TRBV6-2/TRBV6-3; d_gene: -; abundance: once; j_gene: TRBJ1-1; CDR3nt: TGTGCCAGCAGTTACCCCGGTGGCACTGAAGCTTTCTTT; CDR3aa: CASSYPGGTEAFF
v_gene: TRBV6-5; d_gene: -; abundance: once; j_gene: TRBJ1-1; CDR3nt: TGTGCCAGCAGGCGGGGGGTTAGGGCGGGCACTGAAGCTTTCTTT; CDR3aa: CASRRGVRAGTEAFF
v_gene: TRBV12-3/TRBV12-4; d_gene: -; abundance: -; j_gene: TRBJ1-4; CDR3nt: TGTGCCAGCAGTGGGTCCGGACAGGAAAAACTGTTTTTT; CDR3aa: CASSGSGQEKLFF
v_gene: TRBV5-1; d_gene: -; abundance: -; j_gene: TRBJ1-6; CDR3nt: TGCGCCAGCAGCTCCGTAGGTAGCTCACCCCTCCACTTT; CDR3aa: CASSSVGSSPLHF
v_gene: TRBV7-8; d_gene: TRBD1; abundance: few; j_gene: TRBJ1-1; CDR3nt: TGTGCCAGCAGCTTGGAGGGGGCCAGGCGCACTGAAGCTTTCTTT; CDR3aa: CASSLEGARRTEAFF
v_gene: TRBV30; d_gene: -; abundance: -; j_gene: TRBJ1-1; CDR3nt: TGTGCCGGGAGCACAGGTTCGAACACTGAAGCTTTCTTT; CDR3aa: CAGSTGSNTEAFF
v_gene: TRBV4-2; d_gene: -; abundance: -; j_gene: TRBJ1-5; CDR3nt: TGTGCCAGCAGCCAAGATCCTTCTAGTGAGTACAATCAGCCCCAGCATTTT; CDR3aa: CASSQDPSSEYNQPQHF